This TCR beta chain was identified in a study of identical twins. The sample holds a few counts of this clonotype. Its target is not known. From the 5' RACE reads, TCRdb called clonotypes with MiXCR, one entry per CDR3 protein. This sample carries some 440,000 distinct CDR3 sequences, 24% of them seen once, and the ten largest clones take 2.5% to 3.5%. Points from the study as a whole: Partial confounding of zero-insertion analyses by invariant MAIT and iNKT cells was possible.

The data were also submitted as part of a second study, on T cells expressing NK-cell markers.

The receptor's source is a woman between 18 and 30 years old in good health. The sample taken for sequencing was CD4+ T cells sorted from blood.

For the CDR3, the DNA is TGTGCCAGCAGTTCCCGAGGTGCCGACAATGAGCAGTTCTTC. Encoded protein: CASSSRGADNEQFF. The chain links TRBV6-5 to TRBJ2-1; D not certain. The CDR3 totals 14 residues. Germline CDR1 MNHEY, CDR2 SVGAGI. V lost 4 bases and J 5 bases, leaving 12 bases between the germline ends.